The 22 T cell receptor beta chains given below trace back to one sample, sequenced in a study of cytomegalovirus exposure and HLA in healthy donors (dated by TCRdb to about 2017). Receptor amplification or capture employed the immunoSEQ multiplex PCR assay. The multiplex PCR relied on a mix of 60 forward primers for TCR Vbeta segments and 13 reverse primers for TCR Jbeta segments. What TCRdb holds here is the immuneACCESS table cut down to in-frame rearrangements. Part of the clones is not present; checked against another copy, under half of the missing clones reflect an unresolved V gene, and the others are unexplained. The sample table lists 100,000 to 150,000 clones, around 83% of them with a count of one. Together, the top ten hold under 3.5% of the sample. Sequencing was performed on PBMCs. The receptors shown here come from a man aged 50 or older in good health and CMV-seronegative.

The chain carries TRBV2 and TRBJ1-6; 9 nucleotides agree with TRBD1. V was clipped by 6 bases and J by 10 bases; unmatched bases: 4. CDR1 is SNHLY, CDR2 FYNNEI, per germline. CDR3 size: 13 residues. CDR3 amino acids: CASRGQGRSPLHF. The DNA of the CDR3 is TGTGCCAGCAGGGGACAGGGAAGATCACCCCTCCACTTT. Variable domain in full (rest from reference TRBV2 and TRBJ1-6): EPEVTQTPSHQVTQMGQEVILRCVPISNHLYFYWYRQILGQKVEFLVSFYNNEISEKSEIFDDQFSVERPDGSNFTLKIRSTKLEDSAMYFCASRGQGRSPLHFGNGTRLTVT.

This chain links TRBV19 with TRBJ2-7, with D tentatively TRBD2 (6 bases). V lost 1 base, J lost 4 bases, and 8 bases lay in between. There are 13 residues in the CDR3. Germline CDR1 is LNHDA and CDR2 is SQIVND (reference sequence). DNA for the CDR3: TGTGCCAGTAGTATAGGGGCGGGGTACGAGCAGTACTTC. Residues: CASSIGAGYEQYF.

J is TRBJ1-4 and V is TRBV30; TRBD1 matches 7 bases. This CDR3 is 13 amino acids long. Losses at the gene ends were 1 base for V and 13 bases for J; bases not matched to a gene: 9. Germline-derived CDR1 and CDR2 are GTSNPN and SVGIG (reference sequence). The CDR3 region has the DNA TGTGCCTGGAGTGCCCAAGGGGGCGGAAGACTGTTTTTT. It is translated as CAWSAQGGGRLFF.

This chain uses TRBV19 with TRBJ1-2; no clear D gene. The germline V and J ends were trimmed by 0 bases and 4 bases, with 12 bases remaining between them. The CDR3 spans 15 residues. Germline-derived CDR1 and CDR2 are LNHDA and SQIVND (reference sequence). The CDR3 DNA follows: TGTGCCAGTAGTATAGAGCACAGTTTGGGCTATGGCTACACCTTC. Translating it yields CASSIEHSLGYGYTF.

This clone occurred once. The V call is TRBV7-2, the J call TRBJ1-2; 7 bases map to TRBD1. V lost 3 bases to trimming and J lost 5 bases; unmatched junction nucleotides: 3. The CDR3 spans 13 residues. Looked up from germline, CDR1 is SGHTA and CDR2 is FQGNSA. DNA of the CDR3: TGTGCCAGCAGCTTGGACAGGAAGTATGGCTACACCTTC. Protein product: CASSLDRKYGYTF.

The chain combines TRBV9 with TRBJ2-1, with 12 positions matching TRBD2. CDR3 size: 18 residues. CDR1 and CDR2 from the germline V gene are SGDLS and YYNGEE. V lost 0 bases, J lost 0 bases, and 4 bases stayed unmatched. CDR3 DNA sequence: TGTGCCAGCAGCGTAGGGACTAGCGGGGCTTCCTCCTACAATGAGCAGTTCTTC. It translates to CASSVGTSGASSYNEQFF.

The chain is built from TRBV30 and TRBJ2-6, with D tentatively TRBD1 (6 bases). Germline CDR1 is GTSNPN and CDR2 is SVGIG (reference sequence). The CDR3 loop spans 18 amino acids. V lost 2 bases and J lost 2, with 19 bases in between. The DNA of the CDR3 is TGTGCCTGGAGTTTAACAGGGTTCCCCCACACTGGGGCCAACGTCCTGACTTTC. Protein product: CAWSLTGFPHTGANVLTF.

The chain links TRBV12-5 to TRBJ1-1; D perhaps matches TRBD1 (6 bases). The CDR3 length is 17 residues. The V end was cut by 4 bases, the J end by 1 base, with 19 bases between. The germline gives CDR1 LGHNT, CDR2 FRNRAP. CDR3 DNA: TGTGCTAGTGGTTCACCCCGGGACACTCTTGGGAACACTGAAGCTTTCTTT. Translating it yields CASGSPRDTLGNTEAFF.

CDR3 residues: CASSTHRAGYTF. The CDR3 DNA reads as TGTGCCAGCAGCACCCACAGGGCTGGCTACACCTTC. The V and J genes are TRBV13 and TRBJ1-2, with D tentatively TRBD1 (6 bases). The length of the CDR3 is 12 residues. V lost 5 bases to trimming and J lost 7 bases, with 11 bases between them. The V gene's germline CDR1 is PRHDT and CDR2 FYEKMQ (reference sequence).

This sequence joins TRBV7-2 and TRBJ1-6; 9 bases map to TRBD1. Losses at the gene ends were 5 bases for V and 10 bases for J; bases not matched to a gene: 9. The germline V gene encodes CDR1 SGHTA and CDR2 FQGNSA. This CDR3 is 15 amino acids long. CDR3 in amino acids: CASSLRDRDRSPLHF. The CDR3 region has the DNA TGTGCCAGCAGCCTCCGGGACAGGGATCGATCACCCCTCCACTTT.

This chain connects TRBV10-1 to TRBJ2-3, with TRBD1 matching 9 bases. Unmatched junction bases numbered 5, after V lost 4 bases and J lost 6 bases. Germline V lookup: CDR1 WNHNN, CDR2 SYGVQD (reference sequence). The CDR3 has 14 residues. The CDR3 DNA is TGCGCCAGCAGTGCGGGACAGGGATCTGATACGCAGTATTTT. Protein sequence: CASSAGQGSDTQYF.

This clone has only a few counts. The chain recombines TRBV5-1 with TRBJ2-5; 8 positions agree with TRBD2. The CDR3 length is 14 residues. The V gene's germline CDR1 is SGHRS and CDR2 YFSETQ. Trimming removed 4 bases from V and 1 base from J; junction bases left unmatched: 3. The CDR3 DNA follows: TGCGCCAGCAGCCCGGGGGGGGTCCAAGAGACCCAGTACTTC. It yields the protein CASSPGGVQETQYF.

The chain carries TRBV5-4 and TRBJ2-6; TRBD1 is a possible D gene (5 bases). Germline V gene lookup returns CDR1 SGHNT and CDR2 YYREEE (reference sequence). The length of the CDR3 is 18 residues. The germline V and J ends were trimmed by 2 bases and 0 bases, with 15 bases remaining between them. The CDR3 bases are TGTGCCAGCAGCTTCTTTGGCAGGGCTGTCTCTGGGGCCAACGTCCTGACTTTC. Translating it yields CASSFFGRAVSGANVLTF.

CDR3 residues: CASSRGNRGQPQHF. CDR3 coding DNA: TGTGCCAGTAGTAGGGGGAACAGGGGACAGCCCCAGCATTTT. The chain has TRBV19 and TRBJ1-5; 7 nucleotides agree with TRBD1. The V segment lost 4 bases and the J segment 7 bases; nucleotides outside the gene matches: 7. In germline, CDR1 is LNHDA, CDR2 SQIVND (reference sequence). CDR3 length: 14 residues.

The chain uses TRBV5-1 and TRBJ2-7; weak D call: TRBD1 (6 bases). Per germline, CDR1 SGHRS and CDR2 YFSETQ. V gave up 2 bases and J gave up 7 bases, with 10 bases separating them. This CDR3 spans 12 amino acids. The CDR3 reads CASSLGQSEQYF. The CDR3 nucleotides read TGCGCCAGCAGCTTAGGACAGTCGGAGCAGTACTTC.

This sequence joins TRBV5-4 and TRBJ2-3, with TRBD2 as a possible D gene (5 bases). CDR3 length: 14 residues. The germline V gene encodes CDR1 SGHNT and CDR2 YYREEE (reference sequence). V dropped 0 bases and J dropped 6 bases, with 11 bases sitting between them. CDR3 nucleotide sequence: TGTGCCAGCAGCTTGGCGAGTTCTAGCGATACGCAGTATTTT. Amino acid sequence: CASSLASSSDTQYF.

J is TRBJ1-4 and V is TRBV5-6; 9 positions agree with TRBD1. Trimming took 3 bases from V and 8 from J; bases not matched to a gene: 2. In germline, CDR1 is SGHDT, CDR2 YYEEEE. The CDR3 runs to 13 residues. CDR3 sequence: CASSWTGDEKLFF. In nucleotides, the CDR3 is TGTGCCAGCAGCTGGACAGGGGACGAAAAACTGTTTTTT.

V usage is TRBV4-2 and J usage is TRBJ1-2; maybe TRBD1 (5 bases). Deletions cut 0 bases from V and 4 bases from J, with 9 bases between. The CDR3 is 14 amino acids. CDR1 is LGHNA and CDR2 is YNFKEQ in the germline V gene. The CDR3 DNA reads TGTGCCAGCAGCCAAGACGGGGGGATCTATGGCTACACCTTC. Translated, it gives CASSQDGGIYGYTF.

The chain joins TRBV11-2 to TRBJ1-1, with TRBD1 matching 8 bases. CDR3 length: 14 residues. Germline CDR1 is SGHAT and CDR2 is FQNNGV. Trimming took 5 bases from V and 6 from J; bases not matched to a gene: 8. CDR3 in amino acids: CASSPGGGLAEAFF. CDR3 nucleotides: TGTGCCAGCAGCCCAGGGGGCGGATTGGCTGAAGCTTTCTTT.

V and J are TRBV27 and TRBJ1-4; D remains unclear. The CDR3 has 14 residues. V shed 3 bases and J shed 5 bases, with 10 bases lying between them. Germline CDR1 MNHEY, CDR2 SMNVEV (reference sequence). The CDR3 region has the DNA TGTGCCAGCAGTTTGATGCCAGGCAATGAAAAACTGTTTTTT. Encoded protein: CASSLMPGNEKLFF.

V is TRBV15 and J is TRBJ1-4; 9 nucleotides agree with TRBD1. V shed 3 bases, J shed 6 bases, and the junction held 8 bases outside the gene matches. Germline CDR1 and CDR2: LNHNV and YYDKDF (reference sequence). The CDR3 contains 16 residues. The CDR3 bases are TGTGCCACCAGCAGCCGGGACAGGGATCGGGATGAAAAACTGTTTTTT. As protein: CATSSRDRDRDEKLFF. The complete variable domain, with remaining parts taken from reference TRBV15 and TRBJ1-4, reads DAMVIQNPRYQVTQFGKPVTLSCSQTLNHNVMYWYQQKSSQAPKLLFHYYDKDFNNEADTPDNFQSRRPNTSFCFLDIRSPGLGDTAMYLCATSSRDRDRDEKLFFGSGTQLSVL.

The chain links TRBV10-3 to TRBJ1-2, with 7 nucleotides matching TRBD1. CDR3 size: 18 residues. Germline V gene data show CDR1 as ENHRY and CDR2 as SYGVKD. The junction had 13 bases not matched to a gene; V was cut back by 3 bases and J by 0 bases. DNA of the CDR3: TGTGCCATCAGTGACCCAGCCGGGACAGAGTTTACTAACTATGGCTACACCTTC. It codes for CAISDPAGTEFTNYGYTF.